This entry lists 30 T cell receptor beta chains sequenced from one sample in a study of early T cells in non-severe SARS-CoV-2 infection. TCRdb passed the 5' RACE reads through MiXCR, listing each CDR3 protein once. The sample lists fewer than 100,000 distinct CDR3 sequences, about 12% seen once, with approximately 3.6% in the top ten. The sample consisted of whole blood. The origin of the receptors is an adult who was a healthcare worker with PCR-confirmed SARS-CoV-2 infection or an uninfected control (not recorded which).

This clonotype was recorded at least ten times. The CDR3 DNA follows: TGTGCCAGCCGGGCCCAGACCACAGATACGCAGTATTTT. Translation gives CASRAQTTDTQYF. The rearrangement links TRBV11-2 to TRBJ2-3; D ambiguous. The CDR3 covers 13 residues. Deletions cut 8 bases from V and 2 bases from J, with 11 bases between. Germline V lookup: CDR1 SGHAT, CDR2 FQNNGV.

This clonotype occurred many times. The chain carries TRBV28 and TRBJ1-1; D is undetermined. Trimming shortened V by 7 bases and J by 7 bases, and 22 bases separated the two germline ends. Germline-derived CDR1 and CDR2 are MDHEN and SYDVKM. The CDR3 spans 15 residues. The CDR3 nucleotides read TGTGCCAGCAACTGGCCGGGCCGGACGGGCGGTGAAGCTTTCTTT. It encodes CASNWPGRTGGEAFF. Combining the CDR3 with reference TRBV28 and TRBJ1-1 gives the whole variable domain DVKVTQSSRYLVKRTGEKVFLECVQDMDHENMFWYRQDPGLGLRLIYFSYDVKMKEKGDIPEGYSVSREKKERFSLILESASTNQTSMYLCASNWPGRTGGEAFFGQGTRLTVV.

The CDR3 DNA follows: TGCAGTGCTAGAGATTTGGCTAGCGGCCGAGGAGATACGCAGTATTTT. It specifies CSARDLASGRGDTQYF. The V and J genes are TRBV20-1 and TRBJ2-3; 7 bases fit TRBD2. V shed 0 bases and J 5 bases; nucleotides not matched to a gene: 11. The CDR3 contains 16 residues. CDR1 and CDR2 from the germline V gene are DFQATT and SNEGSKA (reference sequence).

About this clonotype itself: The junction differs from germline at one of its ends, possibly a read error. The CDR3 DNA sequence: TGTGCCAGCAGCTTAAATCTAGCGGGAGTGTATGAGAAGTTCTTC. It is translated as CASSLNLAGVYEKFF. The genes are TRBV7-3 and TRBJ2-1; 10 bases are shared with TRBD2. From germline, CDR1 is SGHTA and CDR2 FQGTGA. This CDR3 region has 15 residues.

The J gene is TRBJ2-3, the V gene TRBV2, with 7 bases matching TRBD2. CDR3 size: 16 residues. Unmatched junction bases numbered 11, after V lost 8 bases and J lost 0 bases. Germline-derived CDR1 and CDR2 are SNHLY and FYNNEI. The CDR3 DNA reads TGTGCCAGCGTGGGGAGGTATAGCGGGAGCACAGATACGCAGTATTTT. The encoded protein is CASVGRYSGSTDTQYF.

J is TRBJ2-1 and V is TRBV21-1; the DNA was not used to check the table's D call, TRBD2. TRBV21-1 is designated a pseudogene. CDR3 length: 17 residues. The CDR3 DNA reads as TGTGCCAGCAGCCCCCCGGGGACTAGCGGGAGGGCCGGTGAGCAGTTCTTC. This codes for CASSPPGTSGRAGEQFF.

This sequence joins TRBV29-1 and TRBJ1-1; D is unresolved. The germline V gene has CDR1 SQVTM and CDR2 ANQGSEA. The CDR3 covers 13 residues. Trimming pared 4 bases from V and 0 bases from J, leaving 9 bases between. The CDR3 reads CSVGWQMNTEAFF. CDR3 nucleotides: TGCAGCGTTGGATGGCAGATGAACACTGAAGCTTTCTTT.

This clonotype showed up just a few times. The chain has TRBV12-3 or TRBV12-4 and TRBJ2-2, with D tentatively TRBD1 (5 bases). Trimming stripped 4 bases from V and 3 bases from J, with 12 bases between. This CDR3 is built from 15 residues. CDR3 sequence (DNA): TGTGCCAGCAGTTCCCCGGACACAGACACCGGGGAGCTGTTTTTT. Protein: CASSSPDTDTGELFF.

The chain employs TRBV9 and TRBJ2-3; TRBD2 is a possible D gene (6 bases). The V and J ends lost 1 base and 3 bases respectively, with 9 bases between them. CDR1 SGDLS and CDR2 YYNGEE come from the germline V gene. The CDR3 is 14 amino acids. The DNA of the CDR3 is TGTGCCAGCAGCGTAACTAGCAGTACAGATACGCAGTATTTT. Protein: CASSVTSSTDTQYF.

This clonotype was seen at least ten times. The chain recombines TRBV5-1 with TRBJ2-7, with TRBD2 matching over 8 bases. The J segment lost 0 bases and the V segment lost 1 base, leaving 0 bases of the junction unmatched. The CDR3 is made up of 14 amino acids. Germline V gene data show CDR1 as SGHRS and CDR2 as YFSETQ. CDR3 in DNA: TGCGCCAGCAGCTTGACTAGCGGCTCCTACGAGCAGTACTTC. Its translation is CASSLTSGSYEQYF.

The J gene is TRBJ2-1, the V gene TRBV9; TRBD2 aligns across 14 bases. The trim removed 0 bases at V and 0 bases at J, leaving 5 bases unmatched. The CDR3 is 19 amino acids. Germline-derived CDR1 and CDR2 are SGDLS and YYNGEE. CDR3 sequence (DNA): TGTGCCAGCAGCGTAGGACTAGCGGGAGGGCCGGTCTCCTACAATGAGCAGTTCTTC. As protein: CASSVGLAGGPVSYNEQFF.

V usage is TRBV29-1 and J usage is TRBJ2-6; 9 bases are shared with TRBD1. The junction had 4 bases not matched to a gene; V was cut back by 6 bases and J by 1 base. Germline values: CDR1 SQVTM, CDR2 ANQGSEA. CDR3 length: 15 amino acids. CDR3 region: CSVAGTGSGANVLTF. In DNA form, the CDR3 reads TGCAGCGTAGCCGGGACAGGGTCTGGGGCCAACGTCCTGACTTTC.

This clonotype is termed medium-sized. The rearrangement links TRBV7-6 to TRBJ2-1; 7 nucleotides line up with TRBD2. The CDR3 has 15 amino acids. Germline V gives CDR1 SGHVS, CDR2 FNYEAQ. Unmatched junction bases numbered 14, after V lost 7 bases and J lost 8 bases. CDR3 nucleotide sequence: TGTGCCAGCACCGCTACTAGCGCTCATTACGATGAGCAGTTCTTC. Amino acid sequence: CASTATSAHYDEQFF.

V gene TRBV5-4 combines with J gene TRBJ2-1; 12 nucleotides agree with TRBD1. With V trimmed by 3 bases and J by 4 bases, 8 bases remained unmatched. The CDR3 runs 17 residues. Germline CDR1 and CDR2: SGHNT and YYREEE (reference sequence). The CDR3 reads CASSSPGQGAIYNEQFF. The CDR3 nucleotides read TGTGCCAGCAGCTCCCCGGGACAGGGGGCAATTTACAATGAGCAGTTCTTC.

This chain connects TRBV6-5 to TRBJ2-4, with no clear D. V gave up 6 bases and J gave up 2 bases, with 14 bases separating them. Looked up from germline, CDR1 is MNHEY and CDR2 is SVGAGI. This CDR3 has 15 amino acids. CDR3 protein: CASSYKIGSKNIQYF. The CDR3 DNA is TGTGCCAGCAGCTACAAAATCGGGTCCAAAAACATTCAGTACTTC.

This clonotype came up many times. A read error may account for a junction end that differs from germline. The V and J genes are TRBV12-3 or TRBV12-4 and TRBJ1-2, with 10 bases aligning to TRBD1. The CDR3 is made up of 14 amino acids. In nucleotides, the CDR3 is TGTGCCAGCAGTTTAGGGACAGGGGGATATGGATACACCTTC. This sequence encodes CASSLGTGGYGYTF.

This clonotype was counted only a few times. The genes are TRBV6-6 and TRBJ1-2; 10 bases agree with TRBD1. Germline V gives CDR1 MNHNY, CDR2 SVGAGI (reference sequence). After removal of 6 bases from V and 2 bases from J, the junction contained 9 bases not matched to a gene. The CDR3 spans 16 residues. The CDR3 loop reads CASSATGGESNYGYTF. CDR3 coding DNA: TGTGCCAGCAGCGCGACAGGGGGCGAATCAAACTATGGCTACACCTTC.

The chain is built from TRBV28 and TRBJ2-7; D is tentatively TRBD1 or TRBD2 (5 bases each). The CDR3 is made up of 14 amino acids. V was cut by 10 bases and J by 0 bases, with 16 bases left in between. CDR1 and CDR2 from the germline V gene are MDHEN and SYDVKM. The DNA for the CDR3 is TGTGCCATCCGGGGCAGACAGAGCTCCTACGAGCAGTACTTC. Translated: CAIRGRQSSYEQYF.

The V and J genes are TRBV7-9 and TRBJ2-5; D is unresolved. The germline gives CDR1 SEHNR, CDR2 FQNEAQ (reference sequence). Trimming pared 1 base from V and 0 bases from J, leaving 6 bases between. The CDR3 runs to 14 residues. The CDR3 bases are TGTGCCAGCAGCTTAGGGTCAAACCAAGAGACCCAGTACTTC. Its translation is CASSLGSNQETQYF.

This clonotype was seen ten or more times. J is TRBJ2-5 and V is TRBV6-6; D may be TRBD2 (5 bases). Trimming took 0 bases from V and 0 from J, leaving 14 bases between them. The CDR3 spans 17 residues. CDR1 MNHNY and CDR2 SVGAGI come from the germline V gene (reference sequence). Written as DNA, the CDR3 is TGTGCCAGCAGTTACTCTGGTGAGGGCCGGGACCAAGAGACCCAGTACTTC. This sequence encodes CASSYSGEGRDQETQYF.

J is TRBJ2-5 and V is TRBV18; a weak D match, TRBD2 (6 bases). Between the trimmed V and J ends, which lost 5 bases and 2 bases, there was a span of 9 bases. Germline V gives CDR1 KGHSH, CDR2 LQKENI. The CDR3 consists of 13 residues. CDR3 amino acids: CASSTGLQETQYF. In DNA, the CDR3 is TGTGCCAGCTCAACGGGACTTCAAGAGACCCAGTACTTC.

The chain couples TRBV7-6 to TRBJ2-1; 12 nucleotides line up with TRBD2. The CDR3 spans 16 residues. Per germline, CDR1 SGHVS and CDR2 FNYEAQ. V trimming: 5 bases; J trimming: 7 bases; junction bases outside the gene matches: 9. The CDR3, as DNA: TGTGCCAGCAGCACCCGATCTAGCGGGAGGGAAAATGAGCAGTTCTTC. It codes for CASSTRSSGRENEQFF.

This clonotype turned up a few times. The J gene is TRBJ1-1, the V gene TRBV18, with D tentatively TRBD1 (6 bases). Germline CDR1 is KGHSH and CDR2 is LQKENI. The V end was cut by 5 bases, the J end by 8 bases, with 24 bases between. The CDR3 length is 16 residues. CDR3 bases: TGTGCCAGCTCATCCGGACAGTGGGGGACTGGTCCCGAAGCTTTCTTT. Amino acid sequence: CASSSGQWGTGPEAFF.

This clonotype was observed at least ten times. V is TRBV27 and J is TRBJ1-2; no firm D call. CDR1 and CDR2 (germline): MNHEY, SMNVEV (reference sequence). Between the trimmed V and J ends, which lost 5 bases and 4 bases, there was a span of 14 bases. The CDR3 loop spans 14 amino acids. As DNA, the CDR3 is TGTGCCAGCAGTCGTCTGGACGGCTCCTATGGCTACACCTTC. It translates to CASSRLDGSYGYTF.

This clonotype appeared many times. The chain is built from TRBV13 and TRBJ2-7, with D possibly being TRBD1 (6 bases). V was trimmed by 1 base and J by 2 bases, leaving 9 bases between them. The CDR3 is 14 amino acids. Germline-derived CDR1 and CDR2 are PRHDT and FYEKMQ (reference sequence). Written as DNA, the CDR3 is TGTGCCAGCAGCTTAGACGCAGGGGCCTACGAGCAGTACTTC. Encoded protein: CASSLDAGAYEQYF.

This clonotype was seen a handful of times. This rearrangement joins TRBV5-1 to TRBJ2-3; the D gene is possibly TRBD2 (5 bases). V gave up 0 bases and J gave up 0 bases, with 20 bases separating them. The CDR3 has 19 amino acids. Germline V gene lookup returns CDR1 SGHRS and CDR2 YFSETQ. The CDR3 sequence: CASSLAGYTASFSTDTQYF. As DNA, the CDR3 is TGCGCCAGCAGCTTGGCGGGGTATACAGCGTCCTTTAGCACAGATACGCAGTATTTT.

This clonotype was observed at least ten times. The gene calls are TRBV18 and TRBJ1-5; the D gene is possibly TRBD1 (5 bases). V was trimmed by 8 bases and J by 4 bases, leaving 12 bases between them. The germline gives CDR1 KGHSH, CDR2 LQKENI. The CDR3 has 13 amino acids. CDR3 region: CASSPGSNQPQHF. For the CDR3, the DNA is TGTGCCAGCAGCCCAGGGTCAAATCAGCCCCAGCATTTT.

There are a few counts of this clonotype. The chain joins TRBV18 to TRBJ1-1; no reliable D call. CDR1 is KGHSH and CDR2 is LQKENI in the germline V gene. The CDR3 runs 15 residues. V was pared by 2 bases and J by 3 bases, with 13 bases between. CDR3 amino acids: CASSPNLQPYTEAFF. In DNA, the CDR3 is TGTGCCAGCTCACCAAACCTACAGCCTTACACTGAAGCTTTCTTT. The whole variable domain, filled in from reference TRBV18 and TRBJ1-1, reads NAGVMQNPRHLVRRRGQEARLRCSPMKGHSHVYWYRQLPEEGLKFMVYLQKENIIDESGMPKERFSAEFPKEGPSILRIQQVVRGDSAAYFCASSPNLQPYTEAFFGQGTRLTVV.

The V gene is TRBV12-3 or TRBV12-4, the J gene TRBJ2-6, with 9 bases that match TRBD2. The V gene end was trimmed by 1 base and the J gene end by 3 bases; junction bases not matched to a gene: 4. There are 17 residues in the CDR3. The CDR3: CASSLGGRAYGANVLTF. The CDR3 region has the DNA TGTGCCAGCAGTTTAGGCGGGAGGGCCTATGGGGCCAACGTCCTGACTTTC.

This clonotype has more than one count but fewer than ten. The chain joins TRBV30 to TRBJ2-1, with D perhaps matching TRBD2 (7 bases). The germline gives CDR1 GTSNPN, CDR2 SVGIG (reference sequence). Trimming shortened V by 4 bases and J by 2 bases, and 15 bases separated the two germline ends. This CDR3 region has 15 residues. DNA for the CDR3: TGTGCCTGGACGAGGGGGGGCCTGACCTACAATGAGCAGTTCTTC. It codes for CAWTRGGLTYNEQFF.